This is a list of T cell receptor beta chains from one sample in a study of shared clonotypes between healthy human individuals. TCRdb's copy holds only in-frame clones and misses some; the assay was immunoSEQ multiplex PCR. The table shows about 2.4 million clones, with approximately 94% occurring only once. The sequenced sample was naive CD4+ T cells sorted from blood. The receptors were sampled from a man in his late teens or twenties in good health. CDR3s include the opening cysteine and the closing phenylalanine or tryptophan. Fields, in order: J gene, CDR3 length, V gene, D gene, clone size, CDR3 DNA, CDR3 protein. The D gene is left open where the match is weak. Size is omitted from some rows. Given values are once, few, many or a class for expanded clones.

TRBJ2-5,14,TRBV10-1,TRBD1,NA,TGCGCCAGCAGGGGGGACAGGGAATTTGGGGCCCAGTACTTC,CASRGDREFGAQYF
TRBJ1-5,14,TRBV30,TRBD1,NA,TGTGCCTGGAGTGTATCTACAGGGGCGTCGACCCAGCATTTT,CAWSVSTGASTQHF
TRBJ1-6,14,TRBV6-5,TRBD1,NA,TGTGCCAGCAGTTCAGGGGGTATTAATTCACCCCTCCACTTT,CASSSGGINSPLHF
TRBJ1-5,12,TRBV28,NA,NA,TGTGCTTCGACTGGGAGCAATCAGCCCCAGCATTTT,CASTGSNQPQHF
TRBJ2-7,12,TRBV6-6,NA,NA,TGTGCCAGCAGTGTCCTCGGCTACGAGCAGTACTTC,CASSVLGYEQYF
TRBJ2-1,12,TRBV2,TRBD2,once,TGTGCCAGCTCAACTAGCGCGACTGAGCAGTTCTTC,CASSTSATEQFF
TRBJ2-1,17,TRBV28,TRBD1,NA,TGTGCCAGCAGTTCGAATCAGGGGGCGCGGTCCTACAATGAGCAGTTCTTC,CASSSNQGARSYNEQFF
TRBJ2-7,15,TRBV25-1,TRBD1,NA,TGTGCCAGCAGTCGGACAGGGCTGAGCTCCTACGAGCAGTACTTC,CASSRTGLSSYEQYF
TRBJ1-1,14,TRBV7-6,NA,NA,TGTGCCAGCAGCTTAAACACCTTGAACACTGAAGCTTTCTTT,CASSLNTLNTEAFF
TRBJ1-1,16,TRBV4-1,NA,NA,TGCGCCAGCACCACTGGGTGGCTTGTAAAGAACACTGAAGCTTTCTTT,CASTTGWLVKNTEAFF